Below, one TCR beta chain is given with its context. This entry belongs to a study of blood T cell repertoires in COVID-19. Looking at the study overall: The United States, Italy and Spain supplied acute and convalescent COVID-19 samples.

Only in-frame clones appear in the TCRdb table, and some are missing; sequencing was by immunoSEQ multiplex PCR. The repertoire has about 310,000 clones, roughly 88% of them found once; the top ten carry roughly 2.2%. V was cut by 4 bases and J by 4 bases, with 14 bases left in between. CDR1 is SGDLS, CDR2 YYNGEE, per germline. This CDR3 comprises 14 residues. Participants' own reports of clinical history determined their cohort assignment. The gene calls are TRBV9 and TRBJ2-5; tentatively, D is TRBD1 (6 bases). Sequencing input: PBMCs or T cells enriched from blood (not recorded which). The TCR comes from a man aged 25 to 45 who had recovered from COVID-19. This CDR3 is CASSKPDSGETQYF. In DNA, the CDR3 is TGTGCCAGCAGCAAGCCGGACAGTGGAGAGACCCAGTACTTC.